Listed here are 16 T cell receptor beta chains from one sample, sequenced in a study of blood T cells in healthy people across ages. Together with a sample-barcoded 5' primer, a J-beta primer mix was included in a second PCR lasting 7 to 11 cycles. TCRdb reprocessed the 5' RACE reads via MiXCR and lists one record per CDR3 protein. The sample carries roughly 800,000 distinct CDR3 sequences, roughly 50% recorded once. Sequenced: blood. The source is an elderly man in good health.

This clonotype was counted only a few times. This sequence joins TRBV29-1 and TRBJ2-3; D perhaps matches TRBD1 (6 bases). The germline V gene has CDR1 SQVTM and CDR2 ANQGSEA. Trimming removed 3 bases from V and 14 bases from J, with 21 bases in between. The CDR3 loop spans 13 amino acids. CDR3 in amino acids: CSVEARQDRYAYF. Written as DNA, the CDR3 is TGCAGCGTTGAGGCCCGGCAGGACAGATACGCGTATTTT.

This chain links TRBV15 with TRBJ2-1, with a weak D call TRBD2 (6 bases). The CDR3 is 15 residues long. The V end lost 6 bases, the J end lost 7 bases, and 19 bases lay between the germline ends. CDR1 and CDR2 (germline): LNHNV, YYDKDF (reference sequence). The CDR3 spells CATSSPGVAANEQFF. The CDR3 nucleotides are TGTGCCACCAGTTCCCCGGGGGTAGCCGCTAATGAGCAGTTCTTC. The full variable domain, with the rest looked up from reference TRBV15 and TRBJ2-1, is DAMVIQNPRYQVTQFGKPVTLSCSQTLNHNVMYWYQQKSSQAPKLLFHYYDKDFNNEADTPDNFQSRRPNTSFCFLDIRSPGLGDTAMYLCATSSPGVAANEQFFGPGTRLTVL.

A few counts support this clonotype. The rearrangement links TRBV5-1 to TRBJ2-3; 10 bases are a match to TRBD2. Trimming at V came to 5 bases and at J to 3 bases, leaving 15 bases not matched to a gene. Germline-derived CDR1 and CDR2 are SGHRS and YFSETQ. This CDR3 is 18 amino acids long. CDR3 loop: CASRIGLAGVARTDTQYF. CDR3 nucleotide sequence: TGCGCCAGCAGGATAGGGCTAGCGGGAGTGGCGAGGACAGATACGCAGTATTTT. The full variable domain, with the rest looked up from reference TRBV5-1 and TRBJ2-3, is KAGVTQTPRYLIKTRGQQVTLSCSPISGHRSVSWYQQTPGQGLQFLFEYFSETQRNKGNFPGRFSGRQFSNSRSEMNVSTLELGDSALYLCASRIGLAGVARTDTQYFGPGTRLTVL.

The genes are TRBV7-2 and TRBJ2-1; D remains unclear. The CDR3 runs to 13 residues. Deletions cut 5 bases from V and 8 bases from J, with 13 bases between. Germline V gene data show CDR1 as SGHTA and CDR2 as FQGNSA. The CDR3 region is CASSQNAFHEQFF. DNA of the CDR3: TGTGCCAGCAGCCAAAATGCTTTCCATGAGCAGTTCTTC.

This chain joins TRBV20-1 and TRBJ2-3; D unresolved. V lost 8 bases, J lost 2 bases, and 11 bases lay in between. CDR3 length: 12 residues. Germline V gene sequence: CDR1 DFQATT, CDR2 SNEGSKA (reference sequence). The CDR3 loop is CSQKASTDTQYF. The CDR3 DNA reads as TGCAGTCAGAAGGCTTCCACAGATACGCAGTATTTT.

The gene calls are TRBV13 and TRBJ2-7; 8 positions match TRBD1. The DNA end favors TRBJ2-5, so the J call may be wrong. The CDR3 length is 13 residues. Germline CDR1 is PRHDT and CDR2 is FYEKMQ (reference sequence). CDR3 sequence reads: CASSLPGGQTQYF. DNA of the CDR3: TGTGCCAGCAGCTTACCAGGGGGCCAGACCCAGTACTTC.

The rearrangement uses TRBV3-1 and TRBJ1-6; D is possibly TRBD1 (5 bases). CDR3 length: 15 residues. V lost 1 base and J 5 bases, leaving 9 bases between the germline ends. Germline CDR1 reads LGHDT; CDR2 reads YNNKEL (reference sequence). As DNA, the CDR3 is TGTGCCAGCAGCCAAGGTCGGGGCGATAATTCACCCCTCCACTTT. It translates to CASSQGRGDNSPLHF. Full variable domain (outside the CDR3, taken from reference TRBV3-1 and TRBJ1-6): DTAVSQTPKYLVTQMGNDKSIKCEQNLGHDTMYWYKQDSKKFLKIMFSYNNKELIINETVPNRFSPKSPDKAHLNLHINSLELGDSAVYFCASSQGRGDNSPLHFGNGTRLTVT.

This clonotype occurred a few times. The chain is built from TRBV29-1 and TRBJ2-2; no definite D call. In germline, CDR1 is SQVTM, CDR2 ANQGSEA. With 3 bases removed from V and 0 bases from J, the gap between germline ends came to 5 bases. The CDR3 sequence is 13 residues long. The chain's CDR3 is CSVEDPNTGELFF. CDR3 sequence (DNA): TGCAGCGTTGAGGACCCGAACACCGGGGAGCTGTTTTTT.

This sequence joins TRBV29-1 and TRBJ2-5; weak D call: TRBD1 (5 bases). The germline CDR1 and CDR2 sequences are SQVTM and ANQGSEA. The CDR3 is 14 amino acids. V was cut by 3 bases and J by 2 bases, with 13 bases left in between. As DNA, the CDR3 is TGCAGCGTTGACCCCGCGCAGGGTCAAGAGACCCAGTACTTC. Translation: CSVDPAQGQETQYF.

On this clonotype itself: Sequence at one end of the junction differs from germline and may be a read error. The chain employs TRBV5-4 and TRBJ1-2; D perhaps matches TRBD1 (5 bases). CDR1 and CDR2 from the germline V gene are SGHNT and YYREEE (reference sequence). This CDR3 region has 14 residues. This chain's CDR3 is CAGSLTGDYYGYTF. For the CDR3, the DNA is TGTGCCGGCAGCTTGACTGGGGACTACTATGGCTACACCTTC.

V and J are TRBV12-3 or TRBV12-4 and TRBJ2-3, with TRBD1 matching 9 bases. The CDR3 runs 15 residues. J lost 1 base, V lost 5 bases, and 4 bases had no gene match. CDR3 in amino acids: CASSARTGGTDTQYF. The CDR3 bases are TGTGCCAGCAGTGCCCGGACAGGGGGCACAGATACGCAGTATTTT.

This chain connects TRBV7-2 to TRBJ1-5; the D gene is possibly TRBD1 (5 bases). Germline V lookup: CDR1 SGHTA, CDR2 FQGNSA. The CDR3 has 15 amino acids. V was clipped by 2 bases and J by 5 bases, with 13 bases between them. CDR3 sequence: CASSLRARGHQPQHF. The DNA of the CDR3 is TGTGCCAGCAGCTTAAGGGCTAGGGGACATCAGCCCCAGCATTTT.

The rearrangement uses TRBV29-1 and TRBJ2-1; D unresolved. Trimming shortened V by 8 bases and J by 6 bases, and 8 bases separated the two germline ends. This CDR3 comprises 10 residues. Per germline, CDR1 SQVTM and CDR2 ANQGSEA. The CDR3, as DNA: TGCAGCTCCTGGACCAATGAGCAGTTCTTC. Its translation: CSSWTNEQFF.

The gene calls are TRBV9 and TRBJ2-6; 8 bases match TRBD2. Per germline, CDR1 SGDLS and CDR2 YYNGEE. CDR3 size: 15 residues. V was pared by 3 bases and J by 4 bases, with 3 bases of the junction left unmatched. The CDR3 loop reads CASSALAGGANVLTF. In nucleotides, the CDR3 is TGTGCCAGCAGCGCCCTAGCGGGCGGGGCCAACGTCCTGACTTTC.

The V and J genes are TRBV19 and TRBJ2-7; tentative D call: TRBD1 (6 bases). This CDR3 spans 15 amino acids. Germline values: CDR1 LNHDA, CDR2 SQIVND (reference sequence). Trimming took 7 bases from V and 3 from J, leaving 19 bases between them. CDR3 sequence (DNA): TGTGCCAGTACCCTATCGGGCGCAGGGGTCTACGAGCAGTACTTC. It yields the protein CASTLSGAGVYEQYF.

The rearrangement links TRBV6-4 to TRBJ2-5, with D unresolved. This CDR3 comprises 14 residues. CDR1 and CDR2 from the germline V gene are MRHNA and SNTAGT. With 4 bases removed from V and 4 bases from J, the gap between germline ends came to 13 bases. CDR3 protein: CASSVDPFGETQYF. The CDR3 nucleotides read TGTGCCAGCAGTGTTGACCCCTTCGGAGAGACCCAGTACTTC.